The clone carrying this TCR beta chain appeared a single time. The CDR3 contains 15 residues. CDR1 and CDR2 from the germline V gene are MGHRA and YSYEKL. V was clipped by 0 bases and J by 7 bases, with 13 bases between them. Participants had their cohort set by participant-reported clinical history. Recovered Cohort 3 donors showed two negative PCRs, clearance, or symptom resolution. This entry belongs to a study of blood T cell repertoires in COVID-19. Study summary: The United States, Italy and Spain were the sources of the acute and convalescent COVID-19 samples. PBMCs, B-cell-depleted T cells, or T cells were the source of the cDNA or gDNA that made up the material.

Data came from immunoSEQ multiplex PCR; TCRdb stores just in-frame clones and leaves some out. The sample lists about 380,000 clones, 88% occurring once. J is TRBJ1-5 and V is TRBV4-1; D not certain. This sequence was found in a woman aged 18-29 years who had recovered from COVID-19. The source material was PBMCs or T cells enriched from blood (not recorded which). The CDR3 nucleotides are TGCGCCAGCAGCCAAGACAAGGTCAGCGCACAGCCCCAGCATTTT. It yields the protein CASSQDKVSAQPQHF.